This is a list of T cell receptor beta chains from one sample in a study of T cell repertoires in cytomegalovirus infection. For these receptors, no antigen is known. TCRdb itself ran the reads through MiXCR, one entry per CDR3 protein. The profile shows over 250,000 distinct CDR3 sequences, around 20% of them singletons. Sequenced here: cultured PBMCs, sampled from culture after CMV antigen stimulation. All receptors come from a human donor in good health (CMV status not recorded). Some clones in this sample may be carry-over from other donors' samples. Each CDR3 is given without its conserved first and last residue.

j_call: TRBJ2-5
v_call: TRBV7-9
cdr3_aa: ASSFLVGETQY

j_call: TRBJ2-7
v_call: TRBV4-1
cdr3_aa: ASSQEGSGIREQY

j_call: TRBJ2-2
v_call: TRBV25-1
cdr3_aa: ASSSDRGLGKLF

j_call: TRBJ2-2
v_call: TRBV7-9
cdr3_aa: ASTDPGSEAGELF

j_call: TRBJ1-5
v_call: TRBV19
cdr3_aa: ASSIQRSNQPQH

j_call: TRBJ1-2
v_call: TRBV29-1
cdr3_aa: SVWDRRNYGYT

j_call: TRBJ2-5
v_call: TRBV12-3/TRBV12-4
cdr3_aa: ASTPRGSSETQY

j_call: TRBJ2-3
v_call: TRBV7-2
cdr3_aa: ASSLLVRSGRTDTQY

j_call: TRBJ2-1
v_call: TRBV2
cdr3_aa: ASSPDPGVYNEQF

j_call: TRBJ2-1
v_call: TRBV4-3
cdr3_aa: ASSREGTGFYNEQF

j_call: TRBJ2-2
v_call: TRBV7-9
cdr3_aa: ASSGGPGELF

j_call: TRBJ2-7
v_call: TRBV4-1
cdr3_aa: ASSQESGAYEQY

j_call: TRBJ1-2
v_call: TRBV28
cdr3_aa: ASSSPTGITNGYT

j_call: TRBJ1-1
v_call: TRBV12-5
cdr3_aa: ASGFRAEEAF

j_call: TRBJ1-5
v_call: TRBV7-2
cdr3_aa: ASSLFSTGSNQPQH

j_call: TRBJ1-2
v_call: TRBV11-2
cdr3_aa: ASSLGGWESFNYGYT

j_call: TRBJ2-3
v_call: TRBV19
cdr3_aa: ASRTTSGLYTDTQY

j_call: TRBJ1-1
v_call: TRBV20-1
cdr3_aa: SAEFGRATEAF

j_call: TRBJ2-1
v_call: TRBV5-8
cdr3_aa: ASSYWTATNEQF

j_call: TRBJ2-1
v_call: TRBV20-1
cdr3_aa: SAQSGRAFNEQF

j_call: TRBJ1-1
v_call: TRBV19
cdr3_aa: ASLLSGGKNTEAF

j_call: TRBJ1-5
v_call: TRBV25-1
cdr3_aa: ASSARSNQPQH

j_call: TRBJ1-1
v_call: TRBV29-1
cdr3_aa: SVEGGKVFEAF

j_call: TRBJ1-2
v_call: TRBV28
cdr3_aa: ASSSTQGQGALGYT